Listed here are 27 T cell receptor beta chains from one sample, sequenced in a study of T-cell reconstitution after alpha-beta-depleted transplantation in children. Molecular barcoding with unique molecular identifiers was used for the TCRbeta library. TCRdb re-called the PCR reads with MiXCR, one entry per CDR3 protein. The sample yields 280,000 or so distinct CDR3 sequences, roughly 12% seen once. The sequenced sample was peripheral blood, obtained 180 days after TCRalphabeta/CD19-depleted stem cell transplant. These TCRs come from a male patient under 10 years old who had a stem cell transplant for chronic granulomatous disease, so the T cells may come from the graft donor.

This clonotype was seen ten or more times. The CDR3 spells CASSKRGDGSFGNEQYF. In DNA form, the CDR3 reads TGTGCCAGCAGCAAAAGGGGGGACGGGTCTTTCGGGAACGAGCAGTACTTC. This chain uses TRBV21-1 with TRBJ2-7; the table's D call TRBD1 went unverified against the DNA. TRBV21-1 is a known pseudogene. CDR3 length equals 17 residues.

In its sample, this clonotype was seen many times. The chain employs TRBV19 and TRBJ2-1, with D uncertain. The CDR3 extends over 13 amino acids. CDR1 is LNHDA and CDR2 is SQIVND in the germline V gene (reference sequence). V gave up 3 bases and J gave up 7 bases, with 10 bases separating them. Here the CDR3 DNA reads TGTGCCAGTAGTATGGATGACTTAAATGAGCAGTTCTTC. The encoded protein is CASSMDDLNEQFF.

The chain couples TRBV7-6 to TRBJ2-2; 9 positions agree with TRBD1. The CDR3 loop spans 16 amino acids. CDR1 is SGHVS and CDR2 is FNYEAQ in the germline V gene. Unmatched junction bases numbered 6, after V lost 6 bases and J lost 1 base. This CDR3 is CASSWGQGLNTGELFF. The CDR3, as DNA: TGTGCCAGCAGTTGGGGACAGGGATTGAACACCGGGGAGCTGTTTTTT.

This clonotype has ten or more counts. The chain couples TRBV28 to TRBJ2-7, with D hard to call. This CDR3 contains 16 residues. The germline CDR1 and CDR2 sequences are MDHEN and SYDVKM. Trimming left V 4 bases short and J 5 bases short, with 21 bases between. CDR3 in amino acids: CASSWLRPRVTHEQYF. The CDR3 DNA reads TGTGCCAGCAGTTGGCTACGGCCAAGGGTGACCCACGAGCAGTACTTC.

Ten or more counts support this clonotype. The chain combines TRBV5-6 with TRBJ2-6; D unresolved. CDR1 SGHDT and CDR2 YYEEEE come from the germline V gene. The V and J ends lost 2 bases and 1 base respectively, with 7 bases between them. This CDR3 is built from 15 residues. The CDR3 sequence: CASSFTRSGANVLTF. The CDR3 region has the DNA TGTGCCAGCAGCTTTACAAGATCTGGGGCCAACGTCCTGACTTTC.

The sample holds many counts of this clonotype. The chain couples TRBV5-1 to TRBJ2-3, with 7 positions matching TRBD1. The germline V gene has CDR1 SGHRS and CDR2 YFSETQ. The CDR3 covers 16 residues. V was pared by 0 bases and J by 1 base, with 5 bases of the junction left unmatched. CDR3 residues: CASSLGRQGGTDTQYF. The CDR3 nucleotides read TGCGCCAGCAGCTTGGGGCGACAGGGCGGCACAGATACGCAGTATTTT.

This clonotype appeared many times. The CDR3 DNA reads as TGTGCCAGCAGTTTACCACGCGGGATCCGCCAGTATTTT. It is translated as CASSLPRGIRQYF. The chain uses TRBV28 and TRBJ2-3; maybe TRBD2 (6 bases). The V gene's germline CDR1 is MDHEN and CDR2 SYDVKM. CDR3 length: 13 amino acids. Trimming cost V 2 bases and J 12 bases, with 15 bases left between them. The whole variable domain, remainder taken from reference TRBV28 and TRBJ2-3, is DVKVTQSSRYLVKRTGEKVFLECVQDMDHENMFWYRQDPGLGLRLIYFSYDVKMKEKGDIPEGYSVSREKKERFSLILESASTNQTSMYLCASSLPRGIRQYFGPGTRLTVL.

This clonotype came up many times. V gene TRBV20-1 combines with J gene TRBJ1-6; D is possibly TRBD1 (5 bases). V dropped 7 bases and J dropped 7 bases, with 26 bases sitting between them. The germline V gene encodes CDR1 DFQATT and CDR2 SNEGSKA (reference sequence). The CDR3 spans 17 residues. Here the CDR3 reads CSDSRRDGDRGNSPLHF. As DNA, the CDR3 is TGCAGTGACTCGAGACGGGATGGAGACAGAGGGAATTCACCCCTCCACTTT.

This clonotype was detected ten times or more. A junction end diverges from the germline sequence, so it may reflect a read error. This rearrangement joins TRBV4-2 to TRBJ1-5; weak D call: TRBD1 (5 bases). Germline V gene lookup returns CDR1 LGHNA and CDR2 YNFKEQ. There are 12 residues in the CDR3. The chain's CDR3 is CASSQKPDSQVF. The CDR3 coding sequence is TGTGCCAGCAGCCAAAAACCAGACAGTCAGGTTTTT.

This clonotype was detected only a few times. The rearrangement joins TRBV19 to TRBJ2-2, with D tentatively TRBD2 (5 bases). The germline V gene has CDR1 LNHDA and CDR2 SQIVND (reference sequence). Trimming took 2 bases from V and 5 from J, leaving 6 bases between them. This CDR3 is built from 13 residues. The CDR3 loop is CASSIRGTGELFF. The CDR3 DNA reads TGTGCCAGTAGTATAAGAGGGACCGGGGAGCTGTTTTTT.

The chain carries TRBV5-5 and TRBJ2-1; D is ambiguous. The CDR3 consists of 12 residues. The germline V and J ends were trimmed by 2 bases and 11 bases, with 11 bases remaining between them. Germline values: CDR1 SGHKS, CDR2 YYEKEE (reference sequence). CDR3 DNA: TGTGCCAGCAGCTTTGCCCCTGGGCAGCAGTTCTTC. Its protein product is CASSFAPGQQFF.

This clonotype was picked up many times. The V call is TRBV15, the J call TRBJ2-5; D might be TRBD1 (5 bases). Per germline, CDR1 LNHNV and CDR2 YYDKDF (reference sequence). CDR3 size: 15 residues. V lost 0 bases and J lost 5, with 13 bases in between. The CDR3 sequence is CATSRDRSGSETQYF. CDR3 nucleotides: TGTGCCACCAGCAGAGATAGGTCAGGGTCGGAGACCCAGTACTTC.

The table lists this clonotype with many counts. The J gene is TRBJ2-7, the V gene TRBV20-1; 12 bases are shared with TRBD1. The CDR3 has 15 amino acids. J was trimmed by 3 bases and V by 3 bases; bases with no gene match: 6. CDR1 is DFQATT, CDR2 SNEGSKA, per germline (reference sequence). CDR3 DNA: TGCAGTGCTAGTACCCGGGACAGGGGGCTCTACGAGCAGTACTTC. Translation gives CSASTRDRGLYEQYF.

This clonotype was seen at least ten times. The chain couples TRBV11-2 to TRBJ2-7; D is unclear. The ends were cut back, 5 bases at V and 0 bases at J, with 5 bases in the middle. Germline V gene lookup returns CDR1 SGHAT and CDR2 FQNNGV. CDR3 length: 12 amino acids. In DNA form, the CDR3 reads TGTGCCAGCAGCCCTACCTCCTACGAGCAGTACTTC. This gives the protein CASSPTSYEQYF.

This clonotype was seen ten or more times. This rearrangement joins TRBV7-2 to TRBJ2-2, with a weak D call TRBD1 (6 bases). Trimming left V 4 bases short and J 1 base short, with 16 bases between. The CDR3 totals 17 residues. From germline, CDR1 is SGHTA and CDR2 FQGNSA. CDR3 in DNA: TGTGCCAGCAGCTGGGCTCCGGGACACTTGAACACCGGGGAGCTGTTTTTT. It translates to CASSWAPGHLNTGELFF.

This clonotype came up many times. The V gene is TRBV21-1, the J gene TRBJ2-1; the table assigns TRBD2, which was not confirmed against the DNA. TRBV21-1 is deemed a pseudogene. CDR3 length equals 17 residues. The CDR3 coding sequence is TGTGCCAGCACCAAAAGGGATTTGACTAGGGCAAAATCTGAGCAGTTCTTC. Amino acids: CASTKRDLTRAKSEQFF.

This chain uses TRBV12-3 or TRBV12-4 with TRBJ1-6; 7 bases map to TRBD1. V gave up 5 bases and J gave up 0 bases; unmatched junction bases: 4. This CDR3 is 16 amino acids long. The DNA for the CDR3 is TGTGCCAGCAGTCCACAGGGGAACTCCTATAATTCACCCCTCCACTTT. Protein product: CASSPQGNSYNSPLHF.

This clonotype was found a few times. The rearrangement links TRBV7-9 to TRBJ2-5; D is unclear. The germline CDR1 and CDR2 sequences are SEHNR and FQNEAQ (reference sequence). Trimming left V 5 bases short and J 1 base short, with 14 bases between. The CDR3 sequence is 15 residues long. DNA for the CDR3: TGTGCCAGCAGCCCCCATTTTAGAGTCCAAGAGACCCAGTACTTC. It yields the protein CASSPHFRVQETQYF.

CDR3 bases: TGCGCCAGCAGCTTGGAAGACGGAGGACTCTATGGCTACACCTTC. Amino acid sequence: CASSLEDGGLYGYTF. The chain has TRBV5-1 and TRBJ1-2, with D uncertain. V was trimmed by 0 bases and J by 4 bases, leaving 13 bases between them. Germline V CDR1 and CDR2: SGHRS, YFSETQ. The CDR3 extends over 15 amino acids.

This clonotype was found many times. The CDR3 nucleotides are TGTGCCAGCAGTCCCCCCGAACCGTGGAGAGGCGGAGAGACCCAGTACTTC. Encoded protein: CASSPPEPWRGGETQYF. The chain has TRBV12-3 or TRBV12-4 and TRBJ2-5; D is unresolved. The CDR3 runs 17 residues. V was clipped by 5 bases and J by 4 bases, with 23 bases between them.

The table lists this clonotype with a few counts. The rearrangement links TRBV4-3 to TRBJ2-6; unclear D gene. Trimming took 1 base from V and 2 from J, leaving 9 bases between them. This CDR3 comprises 16 residues. Germline V gene lookup returns CDR1 LGHNA and CDR2 YSLEER. Here the CDR3 DNA reads TGCGCCAGCAGCCAAGGGCGGCTACCTGGGGCCAACGTCCTGACTTTC. It yields the protein CASSQGRLPGANVLTF.

This clonotype was counted many times. This chain links TRBV5-1 with TRBJ1-1; D not certain. There are 14 residues in the CDR3. Germline CDR1 is SGHRS and CDR2 is YFSETQ. Between the trimmed V and J ends, which lost 5 bases and 1 base, there was a span of 12 bases. CDR3 residues: CASRNQGTNTEAFF. The CDR3 bases are TGCGCCAGCAGGAATCAAGGAACGAACACTGAAGCTTTCTTT.

This clonotype was counted many times. The rearrangement joins TRBV12-3 or TRBV12-4 to TRBJ1-2, with D tentatively TRBD1 (6 bases). V was clipped by 8 bases and J by 4 bases, with 17 bases between them. This CDR3 is built from 14 residues. CDR3 loop: CASRRAGASYGYTF. The CDR3 DNA is TGTGCCAGCCGAAGGGCAGGGGCCTCCTATGGCTACACCTTC.

The table lists this clonotype with a count of one. This could be a read error, since a much larger clone is one nucleotide away. The genes are TRBV30 and TRBJ2-1, with D perhaps matching TRBD2 (6 bases). This CDR3 has 14 residues. Germline CDR1 reads GTSNPN; CDR2 reads SVGIG (reference sequence). CDR3 residues: CAWRAGRSYYEQFF. The CDR3 DNA reads as TGTGCCTGGAGAGCGGGCCGCTCCTACTATGAGCAGTTCTTC.

This clonotype has at least ten counts. CDR3 in DNA: TGTGCCACCAGTGTCCTCGGACAGGGAAACTACAATGAGCAGTTCTTC. It yields the protein CATSVLGQGNYNEQFF. The chain has TRBV24-1 and TRBJ2-1; the match to TRBD1 covers 8 bases. Germline CDR1 is KGHDR and CDR2 is SFDVKD. V shed 5 bases, J shed 3 bases, and the junction held 8 bases outside the gene matches. The CDR3 runs to 16 residues.

Ten or more counts support this clonotype. V usage is TRBV7-2 and J usage is TRBJ2-1; the D gene could be TRBD1 or TRBD2 (7 bases each). Germline values: CDR1 SGHTA, CDR2 FQGNSA. V lost 5 bases and J lost 5, with 13 bases in between. The CDR3 runs 14 residues. The CDR3 DNA reads TGTGCCAGCAGCGGGGAGGGGGCCCACAATGAGCAGTTCTTC. Amino acids: CASSGEGAHNEQFF.

V gene TRBV5-6 combines with J gene TRBJ2-7; 15 nucleotides align to TRBD2. Germline CDR1 is SGHDT and CDR2 is YYEEEE. V lost 7 bases, J lost 12 bases, and 11 bases stayed unmatched. CDR3 length: 14 residues. This CDR3 reads CASDQGLAGGSLYF. The CDR3 bases are TGTGCCAGCGACCAGGGACTAGCGGGAGGAAGTTTGTACTTC.